This T cell receptor beta chain stems from a study of blood T cell repertoires in COVID-19. On the study more broadly: Nucleic acid was either cDNA or gDNA, and it came from T cells, B-cell-depleted T cells, or PBMCs.

Recovered status applied to Cohort 3 donors who had two consecutive negative PCRs. It also applied to those with clearance or with symptom resolution. This clone showed up just once. Source study methods: For nucleated cells, counts were estimated from reference gene primer amplification. Generated by immunoSEQ multiplex PCR, the TCRdb table keeps only in-frame clones and is missing some. Clone size and V and J calls were adopted from that table, with D and trimming inferred from the DNA. The sample contains about 470,000 clones, 75% to 90% of which appear only once. The CDR3 is made up of 21 amino acids. Germline V lookup: CDR1 LNHDA, CDR2 SQIVND (reference sequence). V was pared by 3 bases and J by 0 bases, with 20 bases of the junction left unmatched.

This receptor was identified in a woman between 18 and 29 years old who had recovered from COVID-19. What was sequenced was PBMCs or T cells enriched from blood (not recorded which). The chain employs TRBV19 and TRBJ1-3; 7 nucleotides agree with TRBD1. The CDR3 nucleotides are TGTGCCAGTAGTATCCCGGGCCGGACAGGAACCCGACCGAGCTCTGGAAACACCATATATTTT. Translated, it gives CASSIPGRTGTRPSSGNTIYF.